The TCR beta chain described here comes from a study of blood T cell repertoires in COVID-19 (dated by TCRdb to the early 2020s). For the wider study: The collaborator samples originated in the United States, Italy and Spain and spanned the acute and convalescent phases of COVID-19. The prospective study material was composed of cDNA or gDNA derived from T cells, B-cell-depleted T cells, or PBMCs. The repertoires were made available in a free public database intended to serve as a resource for research on the immune response to SARS-CoV-2. Subjects who had been exposed to COVID-19, were actively infected with it, or had recovered from it provided the deeply sampled blood TCRbeta repertoires that made up the dataset. Where available, HLA class I and class II types were taken from metadata supplied by the sample provider and were not determined by assay-based typing. Samples were obtained from the ongoing ImmuneRACE study (first 160 participants) and from 950 to 1,500 subjects provided by 6 global collaborators. Nearly every sample came with metadata listing a de-identified subject ID, COVID-19 status, age in years and sex.

TCRbeta CDR3 regions were amplified from genomic DNA by means of the immunoSEQ Assay, a bias-controlled multiplex PCR. In the paper's pipeline: The number of nucleated cells in each sample was estimated by amplification of reference gene primers within the assay. Sequence reads were collapsed and filtered to measure the absolute abundance of every unique TCRbeta CDR3 rearrangement. For each sample, productive Simpson clonality was calculated as the square root of Simpson's diversity index across productive rearrangements. This is the immuneACCESS table as TCRdb keeps it, with only in-frame sequences that have V and J called. A part of the clones is gone; compared with another copy, unresolved V genes explain less than half, and the rest is unexplained. That table supplies the V and J calls and clone size; D and trimming were determined from the DNA. The table for this sample lists 120,000 to 150,000 clones; 70% to 90% of them were counted only once. More than 1% of the sample lies in the top ten.

The paper's findings and limits, for the study overall: The quantity of clinical and demographic metadata differed by source and by participant and was supplied without curation.

With respect to this clone: No antigen is known for it. Nothing much larger sits one base from this clone, and base qualities are not available.

In the prospective study, participants were about 18 to 95 years old, resided in approximately 22 geographic areas of the United States, and were enrolled through a virtual design. In the prospective study, participants were assigned to cohorts based on the clinical history participants reported in a screening survey and a study questionnaire. Each participant in the prospective study had whole blood, serum and a nasopharyngeal or oropharyngeal swab collected by mobile phlebotomists. Over a roughly 2-month period, participants in the prospective study had the option of providing additional blood draws and questionnaires. Before DNA extraction, blood samples from the prospective study were shipped at room temperature or frozen. This receptor was obtained from a woman in her thirties with acute COVID-19. Sequences were obtained from PBMCs or T cells enriched from blood (not recorded which).

The CDR3 reads CSVTGQGASDGYTF. The DNA sequence is given as TGCAGCGTCACTGGACAGGGGGCCTCCGATGGCTACACCTTC. The chain joins TRBV29-1 to TRBJ1-2, and TRBD1 aligns with 11 junction nucleotides. The CDR3 sequence holds 14 residues, the cysteine and phenylalanine included. Only the CDR3 DNA stays, 42 bases, in frame from base 1. According to the germline V gene, CDR1 reads SQVTM and CDR2 reads ANQGSEA. Relative to germline, V is missing 6 bases and J is missing 6 bases, with 9 bases of the junction outside any gene match.